A selection of T cell receptor beta chains follows, all from one sample in a study of graft-versus-host responses after intestinal transplantation. These receptors have no known antigen. Sequenced by immunoSEQ multiplex PCR; TCRdb stores in-frame clones only, minus some. The sample holds roughly 93,000 clones, 80% to 95% seen once. Specimen: unstimulated CD8+ T cells sorted from spleen or lymph node cells, collected before transplant. The origin of the receptors is a human donor who was the organ donor for an intestinal transplant. Each CDR3 is given with its conserved first and last residue. A D gene is named only where the DNA matches it firmly. Where a row states a size, it is once, few, many or the class of an expanded clone; other rows omit it.

D gene	V gene	clone size	J gene	CDR3 DNA	CDR3 protein
TRBD2	TRBV2	NA	TRBJ2-5	TGTGCCAGCAGTGGGGCGCAGGGACTAGGTGGGACCCAGTACTTC	CASSGAQGLGGTQYF
TRBD2	TRBV9	NA	TRBJ2-1	TGTGCCAGCTCGGTAGCGGGGCCTTCGTTAGAGCAGTTCTTC	CASSVAGPSLEQFF
TRBD1	TRBV7-9	few	TRBJ1-1	TGTGCCGGGGGGGCACGGGGCACAGGGGGTGTCAACACTGAAGCTTTCTTT	CAGGARGTGGVNTEAFF
TRBD1	TRBV4-3	NA	TRBJ1-6	TGCGCCAGCAGTCGCGGCCGGGACAGGATTAATTCACCCCTCCACTTT	CASSRGRDRINSPLHF
TRBD2	TRBV7-8	once	TRBJ2-1	TGTGCCAGCAGCTCATCAGCCGGGACTAGCGGGTATATTGGGCAGTTCTTC	CASSSSAGTSGYIGQFF
TRBD2	TRBV11-2	NA	TRBJ2-6	TGTGCCAGCAGGGAAGCGCGGGGGAGGGAGGCCAACGTCCTGACTTTC	CASREARGREANVLTF
NA	TRBV27	NA	TRBJ1-5	TGTGCCAGCAGTTTATCACGGTCAGGGGCGGGAGCCCAGCATTTT	CASSLSRSGAGAQHF
TRBD2	TRBV5-4	NA	TRBJ2-1	TGTGCCAGCAGCTTTATCCGGGGGGGTAGGAATGAGCAGTTCTTC	CASSFIRGGRNEQFF
TRBD2	TRBV5-4	NA	TRBJ2-1	TGTGCCAGCAGCTTCCTCGGCGGGGGGGATGAGCAGTTCTTC	CASSFLGGGDEQFF
TRBD2	TRBV11-2	NA	TRBJ2-3	TGTGCCAGCAGCTTCGGGACTACTTTTGCAGATACGCAGTATTTT	CASSFGTTFADTQYF
NA	TRBV2	NA	TRBJ2-5	TGTGCCAGCACCGGACAGCCCCAAGAGACCCAGTACTTC	CASTGQPQETQYF
TRBD1	TRBV4-3	NA	TRBJ2-1	TGCGCCAGCAGCCAGGGACAGATCACCTACAATGAGCAGTTCTTC	CASSQGQITYNEQFF
NA	TRBV7-9	once	TRBJ2-7	TGTGCCAGCTACCCCGTGGAGGATCTCCCCTACGAGCAGTACTTC	CASYPVEDLPYEQYF
TRBD2	TRBV4-3	NA	TRBJ2-3	TGCGCCAGCAGCCGCGGGACTAGCGGGGGGGTAGGCACAGATACGCAGTATTTT	CASSRGTSGGVGTDTQYF
TRBD2	TRBV27	NA	TRBJ2-7	TGTGCCAGCGGGCGGGGGAGCTCCTACGAGCAGTACTTC	CASGRGSSYEQYF
NA	TRBV27	NA	TRBJ1-1	TGTGCCAGCAGGCCGGGGGGGGGAGCATTGGCCGCTTTCTTT	CASRPGGGALAAFF
NA	TRBV7-8	NA	TRBJ1-4	TGTGCCAGCAGCCCCTATGAGGGTCTAGATGAAAAACTGTTTTTT	CASSPYEGLDEKLFF
TRBD1	TRBV2	NA	TRBJ2-3	TGTGCCAGCAGGGACCGAACAGGGGGGAGCACAGATACGCAGTATTTT	CASRDRTGGSTDTQYF
TRBD1	TRBV7-9	NA	TRBJ1-6	TGTGCCAGCAGCGACAGGGGGAAGTATAATTCACCCCTCCACTTT	CASSDRGKYNSPLHF
NA	TRBV7-9	NA	TRBJ1-2	TGTGCCAGCAGCCCCATTGGACAGTCCTCATCTCCCAACTATGGCTACACCTTC	CASSPIGQSSSPNYGYTF
TRBD2	TRBV30	NA	TRBJ2-3	TGTGCCTGGAACCCTAAGAGCGGGAGCAGCACAGATACGCAGTATTTT	CAWNPKSGSSTDTQYF
TRBD1	TRBV4-3	NA	TRBJ2-7	TGCGCCAGCAGCCGCGACCGGGACAGGGTCTACGAGCAGTACTTC	CASSRDRDRVYEQYF
NA	TRBV4-2	NA	TRBJ2-2	TGTGCCAGCAGCCCCATAGTTCAGGGTCGGACCGGGGAGCTGTTTTTT	CASSPIVQGRTGELFF
TRBD1	TRBV2	NA	TRBJ2-5	TGTGCCAGCAGGACCGGGACAGGGGGAATTGCAGAGACCCAGTACTTC	CASRTGTGGIAETQYF
TRBD1	TRBV7-2	once	TRBJ1-6	TGTGCCAGCAGGACAGGGGACACGACGAGCTCCTATAATTCACCCCTCCACTTT	CASRTGDTTSSYNSPLHF
NA	TRBV14	NA	TRBJ2-7	TGTGCCAGCAGCCAAGATCTACTTAGCCCTGGGGAGCAGTACTTC	CASSQDLLSPGEQYF
TRBD2	TRBV7-8	NA	TRBJ2-3	TGTGCCAGCAGCTTACCGTGGCAGGGAGGGAAAGATACGCAGTATTTT	CASSLPWQGGKDTQYF
NA	TRBV2	NA	TRBJ1-1	TGTGCCAGCATCCCTAGGGGAACCACTGAAGCTTTCTTT	CASIPRGTTEAFF
TRBD1	TRBV4-3	NA	TRBJ2-5	TGCGCCAGCAGCCAAGAGGGACAGGGTGGGGAGACCCAGTACTTC	CASSQEGQGGETQYF
TRBD1	TRBV27	once	TRBJ2-7	TGTGCCAGCAGTTTACAGGGGGACAGCTTCTACGAGCAGTACTTC	CASSLQGDSFYEQYF
NA	TRBV9	NA	TRBJ2-2	TGTGCCAGCAGCGAGGGGGGGACCGGGGAGCTGTTTTTT	CASSEGGTGELFF
NA	TRBV27	NA	TRBJ2-1	TGTGCCAGCAGTTCCGGTTACTCGTCCTACAATGAGCAGTTCTTC	CASSSGYSSYNEQFF